This TCR beta chain emerged from a study of blood T cells in healthy people across ages. Findings and caveats of the study: With age, beta diversity per million T cells declined roughly linearly, significantly by about 40.

This clonotype was detected a few times. What it binds is unknown. A second PCR, run for about 7 to 11 cycles, used a sample-barcoded 5' primer plus a J-beta primer mix. Each cDNA molecule carried a tag from a template-switch adaptor that contained 12 random nucleotides. No fewer than 3 million CDR3-containing paired-end reads came from each sample. Each CDR3 protein gets one entry after TCRdb re-called the 5' RACE reads with MiXCR. This table holds fewer than 2,000,000 distinct CDR3 sequences, 30% to 40% found once. About 10 milliliters of peripheral blood were drawn from each donor. The V and J ends lost 3 bases and 9 bases respectively, with 18 bases between them. The CDR3 consists of 15 residues. The germline V gene encodes CDR1 SGHTA and CDR2 FQGNSA.

The sequence was obtained from a woman younger than 45 in good health. The specimen was blood. The J gene is TRBJ2-1, the V gene TRBV7-2; TRBD1 might be the D (5 bases). Here the CDR3 reads CASSFGQTIWGEQFF. Here the CDR3 DNA reads TGTGCCAGCAGCTTCGGACAAACCATTTGGGGTGAGCAGTTCTTC.